This T cell receptor beta chain was identified in a study of T cells after yellow fever vaccination. TCRdb re-called the 5' RACE reads through MiXCR, storing one row per CDR3 protein. The sample records some 560,000 distinct CDR3 sequences, roughly a fifth being singletons. The ends lost 1 base at V and 5 bases at J; junction bases unmatched: 4. The CDR3 totals 16 residues. CDR1 and CDR2 from the germline V gene are DFQATT and SNEGSKA (reference sequence). In its sample, this clonotype was seen a few times. The genes are TRBV20-1 and TRBJ2-5, with 16 bases aligning to TRBD2. Sequences were derived from PBMCs, sampled 15 days after the yellow fever booster vaccination. The sequence derives from a man aged 25 to 40 who received the YFV17D yellow fever vaccine. The CDR3 sequence: CSARGSGLAGGETQYF. The CDR3 nucleotides read TGCAGTGCTAGAGGGTCGGGACTAGCGGGAGGGGAGACCCAGTACTTC.